This T cell receptor beta chain was identified in a study of monozygotic twins with cystic fibrosis. Study-level results: Clonality was generally low (median about 0.01), higher in the most severe patients. In 13 of 16 pairs, V gene usage was closest to the co-twin's.

Trimming removed 5 bases at V and 0 bases at J, with 10 bases between. Germline CDR1 SGHTA, CDR2 FQGNSA. This CDR3 region has 14 residues. As regards this clone: Antigen: not known.

Produced via immunoSEQ multiplex PCR; TCRdb's table is partial and in-frame only. This table holds 30,000 to 35,000 clones, approximately 70% found once. This TCR was recovered from a girl aged 10 to 17 with cystic fibrosis. Sequencing was performed on blood. The chain is built from TRBV7-2 and TRBJ1-2, with D perhaps matching TRBD1 (5 bases). In DNA, the CDR3 is TGTGCCAGCAGCAAGCGGGGGGCTAACTATGGCTACACCTTC. Translating gives CASSKRGANYGYTF.